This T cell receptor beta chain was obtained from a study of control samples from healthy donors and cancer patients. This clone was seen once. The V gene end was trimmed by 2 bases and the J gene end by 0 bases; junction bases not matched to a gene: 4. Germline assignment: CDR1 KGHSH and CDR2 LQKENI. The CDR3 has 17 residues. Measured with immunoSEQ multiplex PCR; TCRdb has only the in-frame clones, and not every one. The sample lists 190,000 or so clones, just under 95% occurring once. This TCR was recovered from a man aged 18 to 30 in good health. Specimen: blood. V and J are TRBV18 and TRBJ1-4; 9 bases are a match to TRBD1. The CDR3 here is CASSPRGQGPTNEKLFF. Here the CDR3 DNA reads TGTGCCAGCTCACCAAGGGGACAGGGACCAACTAATGAAAAACTGTTTTTT.